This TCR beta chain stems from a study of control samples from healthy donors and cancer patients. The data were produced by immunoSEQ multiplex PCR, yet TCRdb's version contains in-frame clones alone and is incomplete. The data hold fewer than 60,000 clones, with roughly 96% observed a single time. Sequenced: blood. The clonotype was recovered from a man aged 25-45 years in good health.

CDR3 in amino acids: CASFRGPHEPQHF. The CDR3 DNA is TGTGCCAGTTTCAGGGGACCTCATGAGCCCCAGCATTTT. J is TRBJ1-5 and V is TRBV6-5, with TRBD1 as a possible D gene (6 bases). The V and J ends lost 9 bases and 8 bases respectively, with 17 bases between them. Per the germline V gene, CDR1 is MNHEY and CDR2 is SVGAGI. This CDR3 is built from 13 residues.